Detailed here is one TCR beta chain. Its antigen is currently unknown. The data were obtained in a study of PD-1 blockade in classical Hodgkin lymphoma. Whole-study results and caveats: Factors driving the repertoire differences, possibly disease activity or prior therapy, remain undefined. By C4D1, diversity of CD4+ TCRs had risen significantly, whereas that of CD8+ TCRs had not.

Using immunoSEQ multiplex PCR, the repertoire was profiled, and TCRdb retains in-frame clones only, with some absent. The sample shows more than 140,000 clones, about 78% of them seen only once. Patients all relapsed after autologous stem cell transplantation, and there was variation in brentuximab vedotin exposure. The V end lost 0 bases, the J end lost 9 bases, and 12 bases lay between the germline ends. The CDR3 consists of 13 residues. Per the germline V gene, CDR1 is GTSNPN and CDR2 is SVGIG (reference sequence). The sequencing used peripheral blood mononuclear cells (PBMCs), collected before the second cycle of nivolumab. The TCR comes from a human donor with classical Hodgkin lymphoma. This chain uses TRBV30 with TRBJ2-4; TRBD1 is a possible D gene (5 bases). The CDR3 loop is CAWSVAGLGIQYF. CDR3 sequence (DNA): TGTGCCTGGAGTGTTGCAGGGTTGGGCATTCAGTACTTC.